This paragraph reports one T cell receptor (beta chain). Germline assignment: CDR1 SQVTM and CDR2 ANQGSEA. The CDR3 runs to 13 residues. Trimming left V 4 bases short and J 6 bases short, with 15 bases between. TCRdb itself ran the RT-PCR reads through MiXCR, one entry per CDR3 protein. The sample holds around 700,000 distinct CDR3 sequences; 14% are singletons and the top ten take 3.6%. This receptor was taken from a female donor in good health, serving as a healthy control. What was sequenced was memory CD4+ T cells from blood. The V gene is TRBV29-1, the J gene TRBJ2-5; weak D call: TRBD1 (6 bases). CDR3 protein: CSVAIGGRKTQYF. The CDR3 coding sequence is TGCAGCGTTGCGATAGGGGGTAGAAAGACCCAGTACTTC.